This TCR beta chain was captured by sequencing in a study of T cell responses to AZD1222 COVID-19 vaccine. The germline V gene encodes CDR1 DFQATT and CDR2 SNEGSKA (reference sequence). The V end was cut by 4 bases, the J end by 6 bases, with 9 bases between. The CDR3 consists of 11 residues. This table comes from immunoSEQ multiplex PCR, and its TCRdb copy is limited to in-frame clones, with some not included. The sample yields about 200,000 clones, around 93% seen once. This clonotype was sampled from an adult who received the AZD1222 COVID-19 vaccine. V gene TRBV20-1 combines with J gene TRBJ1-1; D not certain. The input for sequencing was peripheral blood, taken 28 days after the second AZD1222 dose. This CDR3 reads CSANLRAEAFF. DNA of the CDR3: TGCAGTGCTAATTTGAGGGCTGAAGCTTTCTTT.